This TCR beta chain came from a study of naive and memory T cell subsets. Study findings and constraints: Possibly reflecting memory cells re-expressing CD45RA, a few larger clonotypes occurred in naive repertoires, especially CD8.

The CDR3 totals 16 residues. Trimming stripped 0 bases from V and 2 bases from J, with 15 bases between. Germline CDR1 reads SGHKS; CDR2 reads YYEKEE (reference sequence). An equimolar mix of two oligonucleotides served as the beta constant-region primer for TRBC1 and TRBC2. Four rounds of PCR amplified the ligated cDNA using nested alpha and beta constant-region primers plus SP2. TCRdb ran MiXCR on the UMI-ligation and nested PCR reads and lists one entry per CDR3 protein. The table includes about 100,000 distinct CDR3 sequences, about 14% detected once. In this sample, this clonotype turned up a few times. Its antigen is undetermined.

This rearrangement joins TRBV5-5 to TRBJ2-7; unclear D gene. This clonotype was obtained from a human donor in good health. Sequencing used naive CD8+ T cells from blood. The chain's CDR3 is CASSLGPDPEPYEQYF. The CDR3 region has the DNA TGTGCCAGCAGCTTGGGCCCGGACCCTGAACCCTACGAGCAGTACTTC.